This T cell receptor beta chain was captured by sequencing in a study of vaccination effects on CD4 cells after COVID-19. For this clone: Antigen unknown.

Within the ViraFEST assay, antigen-specific CD4+ T cells underwent expansion with viral peptide pools prior to sequencing. On approximately day 9 of culture, CD4+ T cells were separated out. Nobody among the vaccine recipients had prior SARS-CoV-2 infection (nucleocapsid antibodies were negative). Half the medium was replaced with IL-2 medium on days 3 and 7. Clones were sequenced by immunoSEQ multiplex PCR, and TCRdb holds only the in-frame ones, with some missing. Of about 24,000 clones in the sample, about 74% are singletons; the top ten hold about a tenth. The study, taken as a whole, reports: Researchers report that only 1 of 255 vaccine-induced clones in healthy vaccinees cross-reacted with common cold coronaviruses. Whether induced by infection or by vaccine, clones showed marked clonal contraction late after vaccination.

The sequencing used CD4+ T cells from PBMCs cultured with HCoV-NL63 spike peptides, collected before COVID-19 vaccination. This TCR was sampled from a human donor who received a COVID-19 vaccine.

The CDR3 region has the DNA TGTGCCAGCAGTTTCTGGGGAGGCGCGAACACTGAAGCTTTCTTT. Its protein is CASSFWGGANTEAFF. The gene calls are TRBV27 and TRBJ1-1; no firm D call. In germline, CDR1 is MNHEY, CDR2 SMNVEV (reference sequence). This CDR3 comprises 15 residues. The V gene lost 3 bases and the J gene lost 1 base, with 12 bases spanning the gap.